This T cell receptor (beta chain) was retrieved from a study of blood T cell repertoires in COVID-19. Libraries were prepared by immunoSEQ multiplex PCR; TCRdb keeps only in-frame clonotypes and omits some of them. The table records 110,000 to 150,000 clones, around 87% of them present only once. V was clipped by 4 bases and J by 5 bases; unmatched bases: 12. Germline-derived CDR1 and CDR2 are MGHRA and YSYEKL. The CDR3 has 16 amino acids. The clonotype comes from a human donor in a cohort sampled during active COVID-19. The chain joins TRBV4-1 to TRBJ2-5, with 8 bases identical to TRBD2. Sequenced material: peripheral blood. The CDR3 sequence is CASSPRKSGGIETQYF. CDR3 coding DNA: TGCGCCAGCAGCCCCCGGAAGAGCGGGGGCATTGAGACCCAGTACTTC.